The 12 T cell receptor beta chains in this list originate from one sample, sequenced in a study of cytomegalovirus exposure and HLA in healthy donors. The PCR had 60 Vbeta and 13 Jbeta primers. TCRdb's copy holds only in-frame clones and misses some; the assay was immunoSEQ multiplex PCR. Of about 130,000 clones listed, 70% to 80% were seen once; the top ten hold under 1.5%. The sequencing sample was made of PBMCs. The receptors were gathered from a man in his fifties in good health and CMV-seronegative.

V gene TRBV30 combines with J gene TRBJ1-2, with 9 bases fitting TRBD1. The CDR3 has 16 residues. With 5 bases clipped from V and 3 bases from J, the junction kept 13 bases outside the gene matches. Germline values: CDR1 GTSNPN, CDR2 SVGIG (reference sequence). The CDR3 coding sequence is TGTGCCTGGGACCGGACAGGGGCTCGGGGGGACTATGGCTACACCTTC. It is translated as CAWDRTGARGDYGYTF. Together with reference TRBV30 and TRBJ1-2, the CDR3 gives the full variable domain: SQTIHQWPATLVQPVGSPLSLECTVEGTSNPNLYWYRQAAGRGLQLLFYSVGIGQISSEVPQNLSASRPQDRQFILSSKKLLLSDSGFYLCAWDRTGARGDYGYTFGSGTRLTVV.

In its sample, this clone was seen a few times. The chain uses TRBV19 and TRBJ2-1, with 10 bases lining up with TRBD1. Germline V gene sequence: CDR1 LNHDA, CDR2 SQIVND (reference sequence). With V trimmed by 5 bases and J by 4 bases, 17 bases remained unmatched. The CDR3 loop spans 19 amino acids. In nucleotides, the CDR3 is TGTGCCAGTAGTCTACGCTCCTTTGCCGGGACAGGGGAATACAATGAGCAGTTCTTC. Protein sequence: CASSLRSFAGTGEYNEQFF.

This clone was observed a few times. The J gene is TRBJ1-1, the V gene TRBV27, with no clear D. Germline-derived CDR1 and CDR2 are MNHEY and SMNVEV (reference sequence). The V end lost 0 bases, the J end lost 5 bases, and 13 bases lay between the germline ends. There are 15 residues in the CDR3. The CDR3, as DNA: TGTGCCAGCAGTTTATCGGTCCGGGGATCGACTGAAGCTTTCTTT. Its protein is CASSLSVRGSTEAFF.

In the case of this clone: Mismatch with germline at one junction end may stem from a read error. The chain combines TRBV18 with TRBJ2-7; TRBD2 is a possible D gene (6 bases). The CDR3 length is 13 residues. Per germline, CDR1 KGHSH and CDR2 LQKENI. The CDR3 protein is CASSGLPSHEQYF. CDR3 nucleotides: TGTGCCAGCTCAGGACTACCCTCCCACGAGCAGTACTTC.

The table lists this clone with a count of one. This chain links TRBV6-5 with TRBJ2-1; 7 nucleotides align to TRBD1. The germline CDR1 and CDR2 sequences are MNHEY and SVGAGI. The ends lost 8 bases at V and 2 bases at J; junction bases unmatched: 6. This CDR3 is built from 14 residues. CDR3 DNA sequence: TGTGCCAGCCGGGACAGTCTCACCTACAATGAGCAGTTCTTC. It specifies CASRDSLTYNEQFF.

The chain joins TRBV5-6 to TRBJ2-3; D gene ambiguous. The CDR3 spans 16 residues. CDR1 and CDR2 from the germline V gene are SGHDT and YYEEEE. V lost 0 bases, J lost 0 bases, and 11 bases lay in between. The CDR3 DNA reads TGTGCCAGCAGCTTGGTGTTAGTAACTAGCACAGATACGCAGTATTTT. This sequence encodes CASSLVLVTSTDTQYF.

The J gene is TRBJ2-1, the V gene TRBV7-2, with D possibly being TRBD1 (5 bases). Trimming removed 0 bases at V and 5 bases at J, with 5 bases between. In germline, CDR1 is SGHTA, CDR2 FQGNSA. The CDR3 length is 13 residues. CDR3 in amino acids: CASSLARDNEQFF. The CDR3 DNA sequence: TGTGCCAGCAGCTTAGCCAGGGACAATGAGCAGTTCTTC.

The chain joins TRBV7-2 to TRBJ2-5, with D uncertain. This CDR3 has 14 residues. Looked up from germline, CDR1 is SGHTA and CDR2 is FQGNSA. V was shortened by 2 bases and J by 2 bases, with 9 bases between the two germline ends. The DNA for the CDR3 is TGTGCCAGCAGCTTAATCGGAGCTCAAGAGACCCAGTACTTC. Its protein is CASSLIGAQETQYF.

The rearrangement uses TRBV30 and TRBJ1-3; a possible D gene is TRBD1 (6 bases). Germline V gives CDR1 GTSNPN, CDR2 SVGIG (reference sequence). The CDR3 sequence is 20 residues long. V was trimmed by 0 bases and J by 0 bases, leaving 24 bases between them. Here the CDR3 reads CAWSVRGSWGPGSSGNTIYF. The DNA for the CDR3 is TGTGCCTGGAGTGTACGAGGCTCTTGGGGGCCAGGGAGCTCTGGAAACACCATATATTTT.

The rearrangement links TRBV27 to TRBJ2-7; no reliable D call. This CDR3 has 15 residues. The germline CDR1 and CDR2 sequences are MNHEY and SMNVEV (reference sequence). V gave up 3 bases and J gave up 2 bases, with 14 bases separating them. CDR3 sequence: CASSFIPAETYEQYF. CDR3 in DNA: TGTGCCAGCAGTTTCATACCCGCAGAAACCTACGAGCAGTACTTC.

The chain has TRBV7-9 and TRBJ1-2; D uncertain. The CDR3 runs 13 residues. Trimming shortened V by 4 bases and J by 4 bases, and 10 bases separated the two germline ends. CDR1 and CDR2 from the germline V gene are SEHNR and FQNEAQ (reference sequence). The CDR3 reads CASSSVHLYGYTF. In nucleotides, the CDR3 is TGTGCCAGCAGCTCCGTACACCTCTATGGCTACACCTTC.

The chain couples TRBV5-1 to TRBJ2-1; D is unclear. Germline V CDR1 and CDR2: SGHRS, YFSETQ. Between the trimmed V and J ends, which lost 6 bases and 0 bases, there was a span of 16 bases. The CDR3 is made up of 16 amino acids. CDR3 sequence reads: CASTPFSSSSYNEQFF. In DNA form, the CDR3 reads TGCGCCAGCACCCCCTTTTCGTCGAGCTCCTACAATGAGCAGTTCTTC.